This T cell receptor (beta chain) was identified during a study of blood T cell repertoires in COVID-19 (dated by TCRdb to 2018 to 2020). For the study in its entirety: Samples from collaborators originated in the United States, Italy and Spain and spanned both the acute and convalescent phases of COVID-19. The repertoires were made available in a free public database intended to serve as a resource for research on the immune response to SARS-CoV-2. Deeply sampled blood TCRbeta repertoires from subjects exposed to, actively infected with, or recovered from COVID-19 were included in the dataset. A de-identified subject ID, COVID-19 status, age in years and sex were almost always included in the sample metadata. The samples were drawn from two sources: the first 160 participants of the ongoing ImmuneRACE study, and 1,200 or so subjects contributed by 6 global collaborators. The prospective study material was composed of cDNA or gDNA derived from T cells, B-cell-depleted T cells, or PBMCs. Where available, HLA class I and class II types were taken from metadata supplied by the sample provider and were not determined by assay-based typing.

TCRbeta CDR3 regions were amplified from genomic DNA by means of the immunoSEQ Assay, a bias-controlled multiplex PCR. The source study handled its data this way. Nucleated cell counts per sample were estimated from amplification of reference gene primers within the assay. To quantify the absolute abundance of each unique TCRbeta CDR3 rearrangement, sequence reads were collapsed and filtered. Productive Simpson clonality was computed per sample as the square root of Simpson's diversity index over productive rearrangements. TCRdb retrieved this table from immuneACCESS and kept in-frame rearrangements only. Not all clones are present; in checked studies, unresolved V genes account for under half, and no reason is known for the remainder. The V and J calls and the clone size are those of that table, but D and trimming were determined from the DNA. The sample table shows about 110,000 clones, and about 85% are seen once. Of the sample, about 3% is held by the ten largest clones.

The germline V gene sets CDR1 to SNHLY and CDR2 to FYNNEI. The junction carries 18 bases between V and J, which are trimmed by 3 bases and 1 base respectively. The CDR3, cysteine through phenylalanine, is 17 amino acids long. Only the CDR3 part of the read is kept: 51 bases, read in frame from the first base. Findings and caveats that apply to the study as a whole: How much clinical and demographic metadata was included differed by source and by participant, and the metadata was provided uncurated.

Collaborating institutions collected whole blood in K2EDTA tubes following their own protocols. For TCRbeta analysis, collaborators shipped samples as frozen whole blood, isolated PBMCs, or DNA extracted from either of those sample types. Of note for this clone: The antigen it recognizes is unknown. It has no much larger one-base neighbor in the sample; base qualities were not kept.

The sequence joins TRBV2 to TRBJ1-1; the D gene is possibly TRBD1, with 6 bases matching. The material sequenced was peripheral blood. This TCR was recovered from a man aged 35 to 55 with acute or convalescent COVID-19. CDR3 region: CASSDGEGGSRNTEAFF. The nucleotide sequence reads TGTGCCAGCAGTGACGGGGAGGGGGGTAGCAGGAACACTGAAGCTTTCTTT.